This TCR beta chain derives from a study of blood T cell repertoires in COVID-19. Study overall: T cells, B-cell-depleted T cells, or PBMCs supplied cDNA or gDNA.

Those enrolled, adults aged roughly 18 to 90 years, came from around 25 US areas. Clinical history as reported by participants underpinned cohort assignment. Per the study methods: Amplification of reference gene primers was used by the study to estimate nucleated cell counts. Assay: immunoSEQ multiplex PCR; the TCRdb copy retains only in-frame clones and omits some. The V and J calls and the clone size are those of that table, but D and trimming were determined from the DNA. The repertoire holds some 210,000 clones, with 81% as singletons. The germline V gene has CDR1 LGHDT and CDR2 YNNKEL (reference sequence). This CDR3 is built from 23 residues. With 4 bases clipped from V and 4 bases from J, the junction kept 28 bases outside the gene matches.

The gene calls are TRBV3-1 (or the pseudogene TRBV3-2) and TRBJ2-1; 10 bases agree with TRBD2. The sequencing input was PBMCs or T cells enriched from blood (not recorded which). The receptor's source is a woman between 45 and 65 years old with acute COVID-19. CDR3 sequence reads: CASSPHSSSGGSVEAERYNEQFF. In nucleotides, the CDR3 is TGTGCCAGCAGCCCTCATAGTTCTAGCGGGGGTTCGGTGGAGGCGGAGAGATACAATGAGCAGTTCTTC.